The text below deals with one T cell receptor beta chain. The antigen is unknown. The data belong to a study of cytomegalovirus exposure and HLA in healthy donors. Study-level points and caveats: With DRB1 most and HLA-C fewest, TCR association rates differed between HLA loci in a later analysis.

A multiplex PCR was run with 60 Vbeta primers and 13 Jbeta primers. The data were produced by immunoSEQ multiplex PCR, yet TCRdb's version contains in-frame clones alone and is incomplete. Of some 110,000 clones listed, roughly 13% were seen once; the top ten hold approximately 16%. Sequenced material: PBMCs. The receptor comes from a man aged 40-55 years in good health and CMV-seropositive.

The CDR3 is CASSRGKVNEKLFF. As DNA, the CDR3 is TGTGCCAGCAGTAGGGGGAAGGTTAATGAAAAACTGTTTTTT. The chain has TRBV6-5 and TRBJ1-4, with TRBD1 as a possible D gene (6 bases). The CDR3 totals 14 residues. Looked up from germline, CDR1 is MNHEY and CDR2 is SVGAGI. V was shortened by 5 bases and J by 4 bases, with 11 bases between the two germline ends.